The next 13 T cell receptor beta chains were all read from a single sample in a study of TIL therapy for anti-PD-1-resistant metastatic lung cancer. Time point meaning: pre-treatment sample, taken before nivolumab and TIL therapy. The tumor samples were excised metastases, mostly pleural nodules or supraclavicular lymph nodes. This was the immunoSEQ v3 assay. Some clones are missing from TCRdb's copy, which holds only in-frame ones; the method was immunoSEQ multiplex PCR. The sample yields about 100,000 clones, 55% to 75% seen once. The sample consisted of tumor tissue, taken at baseline. Receptors originate from a person aged 25 to 85 with non-small cell lung cancer.

The V gene is TRBV25-1, the J gene TRBJ2-3, with TRBD2 identical over 9 bases. The CDR3 contains 14 residues. V was pared by 2 bases and J by 7 bases, with 4 bases of the junction left unmatched. From germline, CDR1 is MGHDK and CDR2 SYGVNS. The CDR3 sequence: CASSEGGGVNTQYF. The CDR3, as DNA: TGTGCCAGCAGTGAAGGCGGGGGGGTGAATACGCAGTATTTT. Full variable domain (missing parts from reference TRBV25-1 and TRBJ2-3): EADIYQTPRYLVIGTGKKITLECSQTMGHDKMYWYQQDPGMELHLIHYSYGVNSTEKGDLSSESTVSRIRTEHFPLTLESARPSHTSQYLCASSEGGGVNTQYFGPGTRLTVL.

In its sample, this clone was seen a few times. The J gene is TRBJ2-2, the V gene TRBV28; TRBD1 aligns across 7 bases. CDR3 length: 14 amino acids. Looked up from germline, CDR1 is MDHEN and CDR2 is SYDVKM. Losses at the gene ends were 8 bases for V and 3 bases for J; bases not matched to a gene: 6. The CDR3: CASQVTGDTGELFF. In DNA form, the CDR3 reads TGTGCCAGCCAAGTAACAGGGGACACCGGGGAGCTGTTTTTT.

The sample holds many counts of this clone. The chain is built from TRBV14 and TRBJ1-2; TRBD1 might be the D (6 bases). The germline V gene encodes CDR1 SGHDN and CDR2 FVKESK. This CDR3 comprises 17 residues. V gave up 3 bases and J gave up 4 bases, with 21 bases separating them. In DNA, the CDR3 is TGTGCCAGCAGCCACGATGGACAGTTGGCTTCTCTCTATGGCTACACCTTC. Its translation: CASSHDGQLASLYGYTF.

Only a few counts were recorded for this clone. V usage is TRBV30 and J usage is TRBJ1-1; perhaps TRBD1 as D (6 bases). V was trimmed by 0 bases and J by 5 bases, leaving 22 bases between them. Germline CDR1 reads GTSNPN; CDR2 reads SVGIG (reference sequence). CDR3 length: 17 amino acids. CDR3 nucleotides: TGTGCCTGGAGTGTACCCTTTAGACAGGCGGTACGTACTGAAGCTTTCTTT. This gives the protein CAWSVPFRQAVRTEAFF.

The V and J genes are TRBV7-6 and TRBJ1-3; possible D gene TRBD1, 6 bases. V was trimmed by 2 bases and J by 4 bases, leaving 12 bases between them. Germline V gene lookup returns CDR1 SGHVS and CDR2 FNYEAQ. The CDR3 is made up of 15 amino acids. As DNA, the CDR3 is TGTGCCAGCAGCTTAAGTGGGGGGCCAGGAAACACCATATATTTT. Protein: CASSLSGGPGNTIYF.

This chain connects TRBV5-4 to TRBJ2-4; D unclear. V was clipped by 2 bases and J by 0 bases, with 12 bases between them. CDR3 size: 16 residues. From germline, CDR1 is SGHNT and CDR2 YYREEE (reference sequence). The CDR3 spells CASSFISNRAKNIQYF. The CDR3 region has the DNA TGTGCCAGCAGCTTTATATCGAACAGAGCCAAAAACATTCAGTACTTC.

J is TRBJ2-1 and V is TRBV11-2; 10 bases match TRBD1. In germline, CDR1 is SGHAT, CDR2 FQNNGV. The CDR3 extends over 18 amino acids. The trim removed 2 bases at V and 8 bases at J, leaving 15 bases unmatched. CDR3 DNA sequence: TGTGCCAGCAGCTTACGGGGGGGGACAGGGGCCGATTGGGATGAGCAGTTCTTC. Translating gives CASSLRGGTGADWDEQFF. Supplemented by reference TRBV11-2 and TRBJ2-1, the full variable domain reads EAGVAQSPRYKIIEKRQSVAFWCNPISGHATLYWYQQILGQGPKLLIQFQNNGVVDDSQLPKDRFSAERLKGVDSTLKIQPAKLEDSAVYLCASSLRGGTGADWDEQFFGPGTRLTVL.

This sequence joins TRBV3-1 (or the pseudogene TRBV3-2) and TRBJ1-5; D uncertain. CDR1 LGHDT and CDR2 YNNKEL come from the germline V gene (reference sequence). The CDR3 runs 15 residues. Trimming stripped 1 base from V and 9 bases from J, with 16 bases between. The chain's CDR3 is CASSQADGLNRPQHF. The CDR3 DNA reads TGTGCCAGCAGCCAAGCCGACGGACTTAACCGGCCCCAGCATTTT.

The V call is TRBV28, the J call TRBJ2-2; TRBD2 agrees at 11 bases. V dropped 5 bases and J dropped 4; count of bases not matched to a gene: 21. In germline, CDR1 is MDHEN, CDR2 SYDVKM. The CDR3 covers 21 residues. Here the CDR3 reads CASSTTSGRRSVVGITGELFF. CDR3 bases: TGTGCCAGCAGTACAACTAGCGGGAGACGTTCGGTAGTTGGTATCACCGGGGAGCTGTTTTTT. The full variable domain, with the rest looked up from reference TRBV28 and TRBJ2-2, is DVKVTQSSRYLVKRTGEKVFLECVQDMDHENMFWYRQDPGLGLRLIYFSYDVKMKEKGDIPEGYSVSREKKERFSLILESASTNQTSMYLCASSTTSGRRSVVGITGELFFGEGSRLTVL.

V gene TRBV28 combines with J gene TRBJ1-5; TRBD1 might be the D (5 bases). The CDR3 is made up of 13 amino acids. V was trimmed by 6 bases and J by 6 bases, leaving 12 bases between them. Germline values: CDR1 MDHEN, CDR2 SYDVKM. The CDR3 region is CASRGPRAQPQHF. The DNA for the CDR3 is TGTGCCAGCAGGGGACCGCGCGCTCAGCCCCAGCATTTT. The complete variable domain, with remaining parts taken from reference TRBV28 and TRBJ1-5, reads DVKVTQSSRYLVKRTGEKVFLECVQDMDHENMFWYRQDPGLGLRLIYFSYDVKMKEKGDIPEGYSVSREKKERFSLILESASTNQTSMYLCASRGPRAQPQHFGDGTRLSIL.

This sequence joins TRBV7-8 and TRBJ2-3, with D perhaps TRBD2 (6 bases). The CDR3 sequence is 18 residues long. V was trimmed by 1 base and J by 0 bases, leaving 17 bases between them. Germline loops: CDR1 SGHVS, CDR2 FQNEAQ. CDR3 sequence (DNA): TGTGCCAGCAGCTTAGGACCCCAGCGGGCCCGAAGCACAGATACGCAGTATTTT. Its protein product is CASSLGPQRARSTDTQYF.

This chain links TRBV18 with TRBJ2-7; tentative D call: TRBD2 (7 bases). The V gene lost 3 bases and the J gene lost 5 bases, with 17 bases spanning the gap. Germline V gene sequence: CDR1 KGHSH, CDR2 LQKENI. CDR3 length: 15 amino acids. This chain's CDR3 is CASSPPNREGHEQYF. CDR3 DNA sequence: TGTGCCAGCTCACCCCCGAACAGGGAGGGGCACGAGCAGTACTTC.

J is TRBJ2-5 and V is TRBV7-2, with a tentative D call TRBD2 (5 bases). Looked up from germline, CDR1 is SGHTA and CDR2 is FQGNSA. With 3 bases removed from V and 1 base from J, the gap between germline ends came to 9 bases. The CDR3 is 14 residues long. The CDR3 loop is CASSLSGFQETQYF. The CDR3 nucleotides read TGTGCCAGCAGCTTGTCGGGGTTCCAAGAGACCCAGTACTTC.